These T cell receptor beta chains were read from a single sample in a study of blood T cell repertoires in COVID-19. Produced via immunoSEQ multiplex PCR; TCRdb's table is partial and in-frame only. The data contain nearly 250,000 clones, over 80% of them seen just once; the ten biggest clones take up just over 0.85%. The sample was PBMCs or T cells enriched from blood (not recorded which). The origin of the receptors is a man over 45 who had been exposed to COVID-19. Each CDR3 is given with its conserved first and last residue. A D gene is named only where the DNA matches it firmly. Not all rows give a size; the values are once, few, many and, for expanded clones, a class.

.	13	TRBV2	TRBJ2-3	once	CASRLWGPDTQYF	TGTGCCAGCAGACTCTGGGGGCCAGATACGCAGTATTTT
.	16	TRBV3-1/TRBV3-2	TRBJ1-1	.	CASSQEGAYRDTEAFF	TGTGCCAGCAGCCAAGAGGGTGCCTATCGGGACACTGAAGCTTTCTTT
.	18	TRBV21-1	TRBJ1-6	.	CASSITNRDRGRGSPLHF	TGTGCCAGCAGCATTACAAACCGGGACAGGGGTCGTGGTTCACCCCTCCACTTT
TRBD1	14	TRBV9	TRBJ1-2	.	CASSGDSNVGGYTF	TGTGCCAGCAGCGGGGACAGCAATGTGGGTGGCTACACCTTC
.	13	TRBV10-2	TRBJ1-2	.	CASGYEGFGGYTF	TGCGCCAGCGGTTACGAGGGCTTTGGTGGCTACACCTTC
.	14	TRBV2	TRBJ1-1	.	CASSEPMPGVEAFF	TGTGCCAGCAGTGAGCCGATGCCAGGGGTTGAAGCTTTCTTT
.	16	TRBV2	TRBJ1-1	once	CASRGGTSVGNTEAFF	TGTGCCAGCAGGGGAGGGACCTCGGTTGGGAACACTGAAGCTTTCTTT
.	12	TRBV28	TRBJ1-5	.	CASRPVNQPQHF	TGTGCCAGCAGACCAGTAAATCAGCCCCAGCATTTT
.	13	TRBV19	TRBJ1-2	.	CASSISVSYGYTF	TGTGCCAGTAGTATCTCCGTCAGCTATGGCTACACCTTC
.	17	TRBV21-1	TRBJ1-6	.	CASNPGTGISRHSPLHF	TGTGCCAGCAACCCCGGGACAGGGATTAGTAGGCATTCACCCCTCCACTTT
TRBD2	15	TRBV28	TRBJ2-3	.	CASSLPGGGWNTQYF	TGTGCCAGCAGTTTACCCGGGGGGGGTTGGAATACGCAGTATTTT
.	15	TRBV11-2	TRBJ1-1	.	CASSWGGSLNTEAFF	TGTGCCAGCAGTTGGGGGGGGTCATTGAACACTGAAGCTTTCTTT
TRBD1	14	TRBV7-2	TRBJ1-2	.	CASSHRGGVGGYTF	TGTGCCAGCAGCCACCGAGGGGGCGTGGGTGGCTACACCTTC
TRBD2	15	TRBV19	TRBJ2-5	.	CASTPAGGGGETQYF	TGTGCCAGTACTCCGGCCGGCGGGGGAGGAGAGACCCAGTACTTC
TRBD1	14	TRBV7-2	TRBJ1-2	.	CASSPDRANYGYTF	TGTGCCAGCAGCCCCGACAGGGCTAACTATGGCTACACCTTC
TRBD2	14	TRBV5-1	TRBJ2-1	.	CASSAGAGAVEQFF	TGCGCCAGCAGTGCTGGAGCGGGAGCAGTAGAGCAGTTCTTC
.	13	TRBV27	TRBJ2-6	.	CASRYSGANVLTF	TGTGCCAGCCGGTACTCTGGGGCCAACGTCCTGACTTTC
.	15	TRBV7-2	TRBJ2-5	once	CASSLGLTIPETQYF	TGTGCCAGCAGCTTGGGACTGACAATTCCGGAGACCCAGTACTTC
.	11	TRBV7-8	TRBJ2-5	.	CASRLGETQYF	TGTGCCAGCAGACTAGGGGAGACCCAGTACTTC
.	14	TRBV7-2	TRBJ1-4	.	CASLGGGFNEKLFF	TGTGCCAGCTTGGGGGGAGGGTTTAATGAAAAACTGTTTTTT
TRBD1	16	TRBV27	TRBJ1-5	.	CASSLWGDRVDQPQHF	TGTGCCAGCAGTTTATGGGGGGACAGGGTAGATCAGCCCCAGCATTTT
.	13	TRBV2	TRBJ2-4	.	CASSEGAASGIYF	TGTGCCAGCAGTGAGGGGGCGGCTAGCGGAATTTACTTC
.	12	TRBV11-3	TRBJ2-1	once	CASSSVVDEQFF	TGTGCCAGCAGCTCGGTCGTAGATGAGCAGTTCTTC
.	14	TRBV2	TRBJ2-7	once	CASRSGQLYGEQYF	TGTGCCAGCAGGAGTGGACAGTTATACGGGGAGCAGTACTTC
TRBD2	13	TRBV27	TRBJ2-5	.	CASRASGAETQYF	TGTGCCAGCAGAGCTAGCGGGGCAGAGACCCAGTACTTC
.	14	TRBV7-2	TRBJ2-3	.	CASSLARNTDTQYF	TGTGCCAGCAGCTTAGCCAGGAACACAGATACGCAGTATTTT
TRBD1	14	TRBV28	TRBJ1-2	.	CASSLNRGYYGYTF	TGTGCCAGCAGTTTAAACAGGGGGTACTATGGCTACACCTTC
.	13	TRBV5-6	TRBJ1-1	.	CASSRVLGPEAFF	TGTGCCAGCAGTCGGGTCTTGGGGCCTGAAGCTTTCTTT
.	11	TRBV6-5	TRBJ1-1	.	CATKRGGEAFF	TGTGCCACCAAGAGAGGGGGTGAAGCTTTCTTT
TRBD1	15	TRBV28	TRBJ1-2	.	CASSLRTGANYGYTF	TGTGCCAGCAGTTTGAGGACAGGAGCTAACTATGGCTACACCTTC
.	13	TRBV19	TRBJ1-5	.	CASSPHFNQPQHF	TGTGCCAGTAGTCCCCACTTCAATCAGCCCCAGCATTTT
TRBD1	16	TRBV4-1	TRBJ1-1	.	CASSQELDRGYTEAFF	TGCGCCAGCAGCCAAGAACTAGACAGGGGGTACACTGAAGCTTTCTTT
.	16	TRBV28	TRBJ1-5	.	CASRQGTHYSNQPQHF	TGTGCCAGCAGGCAAGGGACACACTATAGCAATCAGCCCCAGCATTTT
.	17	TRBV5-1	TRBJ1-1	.	CASSLRGRTDLNTEAFF	TGCGCCAGCAGCTTGCGGGGCCGGACAGATTTGAACACTGAAGCTTTCTTT
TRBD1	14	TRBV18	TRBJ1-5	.	CASSLGQGDQPQHF	TGTGCCAGCTCACTGGGACAGGGCGATCAGCCCCAGCATTTT
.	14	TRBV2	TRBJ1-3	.	CASSGETTGNTIYF	TGTGCCAGCAGTGGGGAGACTACGGGAAACACCATATATTTT
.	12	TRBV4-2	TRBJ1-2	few	CASSPPGDGYTF	TGTGCCAGCAGCCCTCCGGGGGATGGCTACACCTTC
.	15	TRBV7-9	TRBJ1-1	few	CASSLVRGARTEAFF	TGTGCCAGCAGCTTAGTCCGGGGGGCGAGGACTGAAGCTTTCTTT
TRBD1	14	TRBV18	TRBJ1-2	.	CASSPPGRGLGYTF	TGTGCCAGCTCACCTCCCGGGAGGGGGCTCGGCTACACCTTC
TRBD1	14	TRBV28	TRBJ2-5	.	CASSLGQGPETQYF	TGTGCCAGCAGTTTGGGACAGGGGCCCGAGACCCAGTACTTC
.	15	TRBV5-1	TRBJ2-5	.	CASSLNTESQETQYF	TGCGCCAGCAGCCTAAATACGGAGAGCCAAGAGACCCAGTACTTC
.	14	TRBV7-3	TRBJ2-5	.	CASSIAREIGTQYF	TGTGCCAGCAGCATCGCCCGGGAGATCGGGACCCAGTACTTC